Listed below are T cell receptor beta chains from one sample, sequenced in a study of T cells in Graves' hyperthyroidism and ophthalmopathy. TCRdb used MiXCR to reprocess the multiplex PCR reads, holding one entry per CDR3 protein. The repertoire holds 550,000 to 700,000 distinct CDR3 sequences, with under 60% as singletons. Sequenced: peripheral blood or thyroid tissue (not recorded which). The receptors were gathered from an adult woman with Graves' disease, either hyperthyroidism or ophthalmopathy (not recorded which). Both conserved end residues are part of each CDR3. The D gene is left open where the match is weak. Size is stated for part of the rows, as once, few or many counts, or as a class when the clone is expanded.

CASSINTGEWETQYF,TGTGCCAGCAGCATAAACACCGGGGAGTGGGAGACCCAGTACTTC,-,TRBJ2-5,-,TRBV7-3
CASRTSPNQPQHF,TGCGCCAGCAGGACAAGCCCTAATCAGCCCCAGCATTTT,-,TRBJ1-5,many,TRBV5-1
CASSLEFGEQYF,TGCGCCAGCAGCCTAGAATTTGGGGAGCAGTACTTC,-,TRBJ2-7,many,TRBV5-1
CSAWRQAGANVLTF,TGCAGTGCCTGGAGACAGGCTGGGGCCAACGTCCTGACTTTC,-,TRBJ2-6,few,TRBV20-1
CASSLLAGDLNEQFF,TGCGCCAGCAGCTTACTAGCGGGAGATCTCAATGAGCAGTTCTTC,TRBD2,TRBJ2-1,-,TRBV5-1
CAISGDTLRTGELFF,TGTGCCATCAGTGGGGACACCTTGAGAACCGGGGAGCTGTTTTTT,-,TRBJ2-2,-,TRBV10-3
CARKGPRSSYEQYF,TGTGCCAGAAAGGGACCGCGGAGCTCCTACGAGCAGTACTTC,-,TRBJ2-7,-,TRBV28
CASKPSGTANTEAVF,TGTGCCAGCAAACCTTCCGGGACAGCGAACACTGAAGCGGTCTTT,TRBD1,TRBJ1-1,-,TRBV12-3/TRBV12-4
CAIMGPTRAEAFF,TGTGCCATCATGGGGCCCACTAGGGCTGAAGCTTTCTTT,-,TRBJ1-1,-,TRBV10-3
CSAREGGGAYEQYF,TGCAGTGCTAGAGAAGGGGGGGGAGCCTACGAGCAGTACTTC,-,TRBJ2-7,-,TRBV20-1
CASSPEPGYWGEQYF,TGTGCCAGCAGCCCGGAGCCCGGGTACTGGGGCGAGCAGTACTTC,-,TRBJ2-7,-,TRBV7-9
CAISEEGNIQETQYF,TGTGCCATCAGTGAGGAGGGGAATATCCAAGAGACCCAGTACTTC,-,TRBJ2-5,-,TRBV10-3
CSAPVGGYVLTF,TGCAGTGCTCCAGTGGGGGGCTACGTCCTGACTTTC,-,TRBJ2-6,-,TRBV20-1
CASPRGQFPYEQYF,TGTGCCAGCCCCCGGGGACAGTTTCCCTACGAGCAGTACTTC,TRBD1,TRBJ2-7,-,TRBV25-1
CASSPTAAVGFTEAFF,TGTGCCAGCAGCCCGACAGCAGCCGTTGGATTCACTGAAGCTTTCTTT,-,TRBJ1-1,-,TRBV11-2
CASSLVEGDIQYF,TGTGCCAGCAGCTTAGTTGAGGGAGACATTCAGTACTTC,-,TRBJ2-4,-,TRBV11-3
CASSPGARLGDYGYTF,TGCGCCAGCAGCCCCGGAGCGAGGTTGGGTGACTATGGCTACACCTTC,-,TRBJ1-2,many,TRBV4-1
CSARVPRGGGETQYF,TGCAGTGCTAGAGTCCCAAGGGGGGGAGGCGAGACCCAGTACTTC,-,TRBJ2-5,many,TRBV20-1
CATSRDGPSGRSGANVLTF,TGTGCCACCAGCAGAGATGGGCCTAGCGGGAGATCCGGGGCCAACGTCCTGACTTTC,TRBD2,TRBJ2-6,medium-sized,TRBV15
CASSPVGQGSGNTIYF,TGTGCCAGCTCACCAGTGGGACAGGGCTCTGGAAACACCATATATTTT,TRBD1,TRBJ1-3,-,TRBV2
CSAPRGGSNQPQYF,TGCAGTGCGCCGAGGGGGGGTAGCAATCAGCCCCAGTACTTC,-,TRBJ2-5,-,TRBV20-1
CASRPSSSGANVLTF,TGTGCCAGCAGGCCTTCGAGCTCTGGGGCCAACGTCCTGACTTTC,-,TRBJ2-6,-,TRBV2
CASSPLQGYGYTF,TGTGCCAGCAGCCCCCTTCAGGGGTATGGCTACACCTTC,-,TRBJ1-2,once,TRBV7-3
CASSEWRSSYEQYF,TGTGCCAGCAGTGAGTGGCGGTCCTCCTACGAGCAGTACTTC,-,TRBJ2-7,many,TRBV6-1
CASSFPGQGVLFF,TGTGCCAGCAGCTTCCCTGGACAGGGAGTGCTGTTTTTT,TRBD1,TRBJ2-2,-,TRBV5-6